This entry concerns a single T cell receptor (beta chain). Trimming shortened V by 4 bases and J by 1 base, and 11 bases separated the two germline ends. Germline lookup yields CDR1 SGHTA and CDR2 FQGNSA. There are 15 residues in the CDR3. The entry originates in a study of blood T cell repertoires in COVID-19. Study context: Samples of COVID-19 (acute and convalescent) were obtained from the United States, Italy and Spain.

Study members were between 18 and 89 years old and lived in 20 to 30 US regions. Produced via immunoSEQ multiplex PCR; TCRdb's table is partial and in-frame only. The sample contains 300,000 to 500,000 clones, roughly 90% of which appear only once. Sample: PBMCs or T cells enriched from blood (not recorded which). This chain joins TRBV7-2 and TRBJ1-5; tentatively, D is TRBD1 (6 bases). This sequence originates from a young woman with acute COVID-19. CDR3 loop: CASSYTGTSNQPQHF. The CDR3 region has the DNA TGTGCCAGCAGCTATACAGGGACGAGCAATCAGCCCCAGCATTTT.